This TCR beta chain was captured by sequencing in a study of blood T cells in healthy people across ages. The authors ran a second PCR of about 7 to 12 cycles using a sample-barcoded 5' primer and a J-beta primer mix. Template switching added a 12-random-nucleotide identifier to every cDNA molecule. TCRdb reanalysed the 5' RACE reads using MiXCR and keeps one entry per CDR3 protein. In the table there are about 1.5 million distinct CDR3 sequences, 40% to 45% of which are singletons. With respect to this clonotype: The target antigen is unknown. Germline and junction disagree at one end, which may indicate a read error.

CDR1 and CDR2 from the germline V gene are ENHRY and SYGVKD. The CDR3 loop spans 18 amino acids. General observations from the study: Across the age range, TCR beta diversity per million T cells fell in a roughly linear way.

Healthy Caucasians from Russia aged roughly 6 to 90 served as donors. This receptor was obtained from a woman aged 18-29 years in good health. V and J are TRBV10-3 and TRBJ2-1; the D gene is possibly TRBD2 (6 bases). Source material: blood. The CDR3 nucleotides read TGTGCCACCAGTGTTTTACTGGCGGGGCCAATCCCTTACAATGAGCAATTCTTC. This codes for CATSVLLAGPIPYNEQFF.